These 3 T cell receptor beta chains came from one sample sequenced in a study of T cell repertoires in cytomegalovirus infection. The antigens of these receptors remain unknown. Each CDR3 protein gets one entry after TCRdb re-called the reads with MiXCR. The data show about 890,000 distinct CDR3 sequences, under 40% seen once. The material was cultured CD8+ T cells from PBMCs, obtained from culture after CMV antigen stimulation. These receptors all stem from a human donor in good health (CMV status not recorded). Some clones in this sample may be carry-over from other donors' samples.

The rearrangement joins TRBV10-2 to TRBJ2-1; possibly TRBD1 for D (6 bases). There are 15 residues in the CDR3. The V and J ends lost 7 bases and 5 bases respectively, with 18 bases between them. The germline V gene has CDR1 WSHSY and CDR2 SAAADI. CDR3 in amino acids: CASTLLRQVNNEQFF. The CDR3 DNA reads TGCGCCAGCACCCTGTTGCGACAGGTCAACAATGAGCAGTTCTTC.

The chain is built from TRBV2 and TRBJ2-7; weak D call: TRBD2 (6 bases). V lost 7 bases, J lost 7 bases, and 11 bases lay in between. This CDR3 has 11 residues. In germline, CDR1 is SNHLY, CDR2 FYNNEI. CDR3 sequence reads: CASTGVREQYV. The CDR3 DNA reads TGTGCCAGCACGGGGGTCCGGGAGCAGTACGTC.

The gene calls are TRBV6-6 and TRBJ2-1, with no clear D. CDR1 is MNHNY, CDR2 SVGAGI, per germline (reference sequence). The CDR3 totals 13 residues. Trimming cost V 7 bases and J 0 bases, with 7 bases left between them. The CDR3 DNA sequence: TGTGCCAGCACCACTAACTCCTACAATGAGCAGTTCTTC. As protein: CASTTNSYNEQFF.